A single sample gave rise to the 25 T cell receptor beta chains below, sequenced in a study of human T cells and chemical hapten exposure. Regarding time point: patch test 1, 2 weeks after DPC sensitization. Sample treatment: therapeutic diphenylcyclopropenone sensitization with weekly scalp DPC. TCRdb called the RACE reads again in MiXCR, with one record for every CDR3 protein. Found here are some 180,000 distinct CDR3 sequences, about a fifth of them singletons; the top ten hold less than 7%. Sample: whole blood, taken in connection with sensitization to the hapten diphenylcyclopropenone (DPC). These receptors all stem from a woman aged 45-60 years with alopecia areata. Some clones in this sample may be carry-over from other donors' samples.

This clonotype has a handful of counts. The CDR3 nucleotides read TGCAGTGCTAGGGCTTACATGCTCCAAGAGACCCAGTACTTC. It is translated as CSARAYMLQETQYF. The V and J genes are TRBV20-1 and TRBJ2-5; D not certain. The germline V gene encodes CDR1 DFQATT and CDR2 SNEGSKA (reference sequence). The CDR3 totals 14 residues. V lost 3 bases, J lost 1 base, and 12 bases lay in between.

This clonotype appeared a few times. The chain links TRBV27 to TRBJ1-6, with a weak D call TRBD1 (5 bases). Germline V gives CDR1 MNHEY, CDR2 SMNVEV (reference sequence). With 7 bases removed from V and 7 bases from J, the gap between germline ends came to 14 bases. This CDR3 is 14 amino acids long. CDR3: CASNPWGRNSPLHF. The CDR3 DNA is TGTGCCAGCAACCCGTGGGGGAGAAATTCACCCCTCCACTTT.

This clonotype was detected ten times or more. This chain joins TRBV2 and TRBJ2-3, with D maybe TRBD2 (6 bases). V lost 0 bases to trimming and J lost 3 bases, with 10 bases between them. The CDR3 contains 15 residues. Germline CDR1 and CDR2: SNHLY and FYNNEI. DNA of the CDR3: TGTGCCAGCAGTGAAGCGGGACTCCCGACAGATACGCAGTATTTT. It specifies CASSEAGLPTDTQYF. Full variable domain (rest looked up from reference TRBV2 and TRBJ2-3): EPEVTQTPSHQVTQMGQEVILRCVPISNHLYFYWYRQILGQKVEFLVSFYNNEISEKSEIFDDQFSVERPDGSNFTLKIRSTKLEDSAMYFCASSEAGLPTDTQYFGPGTRLTVL.

V is TRBV5-5 and J is TRBJ2-5, with TRBD1 matching over 7 bases. The CDR3 contains 15 residues. Germline V gene lookup returns CDR1 SGHKS and CDR2 YYEKEE (reference sequence). J lost 5 bases, V lost 3 bases, and 10 bases had no gene match. This chain's CDR3 is CASSSEQGWDETQYF. Written as DNA, the CDR3 is TGTGCCAGCAGCTCGGAACAGGGGTGGGACGAGACCCAGTACTTC. The entire variable domain, with the rest obtained from reference TRBV5-5 and TRBJ2-5, is as follows: DAGVTQSPTHLIKTRGQQVTLRCSPISGHKSVSWYQQVLGQGPQFIFQYYEKEERGRGNFPDRFSARQFPNYSSELNVNALLLGDSALYLCASSSEQGWDETQYFGPGTRLLVL.

This chain links TRBV13 with TRBJ2-7; 10 bases fit TRBD2. The CDR3 is 15 amino acids. From germline, CDR1 is PRHDT and CDR2 FYEKMQ (reference sequence). Trimming cost V 3 bases and J 0 bases; bases outside gene matches: 2. The CDR3 loop reads CASSFASGSSYEQYF. The DNA of the CDR3 is TGTGCCAGCAGCTTCGCTAGCGGGAGCTCCTACGAGCAGTACTTC.

The rearrangement links TRBV3-1 to TRBJ2-3, with D hard to call. The length of the CDR3 is 14 residues. V was clipped by 4 bases and J by 6 bases, with 14 bases between them. Germline assignment: CDR1 LGHDT and CDR2 YNNKEL (reference sequence). The CDR3 loop is CASSLRSLSDTQYF. CDR3 in DNA: TGTGCCAGCAGCCTCCGATCACTATCGGATACGCAGTATTTT.

This clonotype was seen a few times. This rearrangement joins TRBV24-1 to TRBJ2-1; a weak D match, TRBD1 (6 bases). V was clipped by 4 bases and J by 4 bases, with 13 bases between them. Germline V gives CDR1 KGHDR, CDR2 SFDVKD. CDR3 length: 15 amino acids. In DNA, the CDR3 is TGTGCCACCAGTGAAACAGGGTTCCTTTACAATGAGCAGTTCTTC. This sequence encodes CATSETGFLYNEQFF.

This clonotype has a handful of counts. This rearrangement joins TRBV29-1 to TRBJ2-1; TRBD1 might be the D (5 bases). Germline assignment: CDR1 SQVTM and CDR2 ANQGSEA. The CDR3 is made up of 13 amino acids. V was cut by 0 bases and J by 15 bases, with 18 bases left in between. The CDR3 DNA sequence: TGCAGCGTTGAAGAGGGGAACAGGATCAGGCCGTTCTTC. As protein: CSVEEGNRIRPFF.

This clonotype has just a few counts. The rearrangement links TRBV15 to TRBJ1-5; weak D call: TRBD1 (5 bases). Germline CDR1 is LNHNV and CDR2 is YYDKDF (reference sequence). The V and J ends lost 0 bases and 4 bases respectively, with 10 bases between them. This CDR3 is built from 15 residues. The CDR3 reads CATSRELGPNQPQHF. CDR3 sequence (DNA): TGTGCCACCAGCAGAGAATTGGGACCAAATCAGCCCCAGCATTTT.

This clonotype was seen a handful of times. This chain connects TRBV19 to TRBJ2-6; 7 bases agree with TRBD1. With V trimmed by 5 bases and J by 2 bases, 3 bases remained unmatched. Germline loops: CDR1 LNHDA, CDR2 SQIVND (reference sequence). The CDR3 spans 15 residues. The CDR3 DNA reads as TGTGCCAGTAGTGCGACAGGGACTGGGGCCAACGTCCTGACTTTC. Its translation: CASSATGTGANVLTF.

The table lists this clonotype with a few counts. The chain uses TRBV12-3 or TRBV12-4 and TRBJ2-1; D uncertain. The length of the CDR3 is 13 residues. Trimming left V 4 bases short and J 10 bases short, with 14 bases between. The DNA for the CDR3 is TGTGCCAGCAGTTCCCTGGGGAATGGGGAGCAGTTCTTC. Encoded protein: CASSSLGNGEQFF.

With respect to this clonotype: Germline is not matched at one junction end, which may reflect a read error. The chain is built from TRBV20-1 and TRBJ2-2; D perhaps matches TRBD2 (5 bases). The CDR3 loop spans 13 amino acids. Germline loops: CDR1 DFQATT, CDR2 SNEGSKA (reference sequence). This CDR3 is CSRAMVNTGELIF. The CDR3 DNA sequence: TGCAGTAGAGCGATGGTGAACACCGGGGAGCTGATTTTT.

This clonotype was seen a few times. The CDR3 coding sequence is TGTGCCAGCAGCTTTAGCCCACAAGAGACCCAGTACTTC. It translates to CASSFSPQETQYF. The rearrangement joins TRBV7-7 to TRBJ2-5; D not certain. The CDR3 spans 13 residues. The germline V gene has CDR1 SSHAT and CDR2 FNYEAQ (reference sequence). V gave up 3 bases and J gave up 2 bases, with 7 bases separating them.

This clonotype was counted a few times. The chain joins TRBV6-5 to TRBJ1-1; the match to TRBD1 covers 7 bases. From germline, CDR1 is MNHEY and CDR2 SVGAGI. CDR3 length: 15 residues. Trimming cost V 6 bases and J 4 bases; bases outside gene matches: 11. The CDR3 protein is CASSQMTGTFTEAFF. DNA of the CDR3: TGTGCCAGCAGCCAAATGACAGGGACCTTCACTGAAGCTTTCTTT.

This chain links TRBV20-1 with TRBJ2-5, with D unclear. Trimming pared 3 bases from V and 1 base from J, leaving 6 bases between. Germline CDR1 reads DFQATT; CDR2 reads SNEGSKA (reference sequence). The CDR3 consists of 12 residues. This CDR3 is CSARTGQETQYF. CDR3 DNA sequence: TGCAGTGCTAGGACGGGCCAAGAGACCCAGTACTTC.

This clonotype has a handful of counts. The rearrangement uses TRBV21-1 and TRBJ2-1. TRBV21-1 counts as a pseudogene. This CDR3 has 10 amino acids. CDR3 sequence (DNA): TGTGCCAGTATCAAAAATGAGCAGTTCTTC. This sequence encodes CASIKNEQFF.

The rearrangement links TRBV7-9 to TRBJ1-2; TRBD1 might be the D (5 bases). This CDR3 has 16 residues. Looked up from germline, CDR1 is SEHNR and CDR2 is FQNEAQ (reference sequence). Trimming cost V 5 bases and J 0 bases, with 16 bases left between them. Written as DNA, the CDR3 is TGTGCCAGCAGCCCTGAAGGGGCGAGAGCTAACTATGGCTACACCTTC. This translates into CASSPEGARANYGYTF. Complete variable domain (other parts from reference TRBV7-9 and TRBJ1-2): DTGVSQNPRHKITKRGQNVTFRCDPISEHNRLYWYRQTLGQGPEFLTYFQNEAQLEKSRLLSDRFSAERPKGSFSTLEIQRTEQGDSAMYLCASSPEGARANYGYTFGSGTRLTVV.

This clonotype was detected a few times. V is TRBV10-3 and J is TRBJ2-7; D tentatively fits TRBD1 or TRBD2 (5 bases each). The CDR3 covers 13 residues. The germline gives CDR1 ENHRY, CDR2 SYGVKD. The germline V and J ends were trimmed by 4 bases and 4 bases, with 11 bases remaining between them. The CDR3 here is CAISGGARYEQYF. CDR3 nucleotide sequence: TGTGCCATCAGTGGAGGGGCTCGGTACGAGCAGTACTTC.

This clonotype was detected only a few times. The chain is built from TRBV6-1 and TRBJ2-1; 10 nucleotides match TRBD2. Germline values: CDR1 MNHNS, CDR2 SASEGT. The CDR3 runs 14 residues. Unmatched junction bases numbered 0, after V lost 7 bases and J lost 0 bases. CDR3 sequence: CASTSGSSYNEQFF. The CDR3 bases are TGTGCCAGCACTAGCGGGAGCTCCTACAATGAGCAGTTCTTC.

This clonotype appeared many times. The genes are TRBV9 and TRBJ2-5, with TRBD2 as a possible D gene (5 bases). The CDR3 sequence is 14 residues long. V was trimmed by 0 bases and J by 8 bases, leaving 14 bases between them. Germline loops: CDR1 SGDLS, CDR2 YYNGEE. DNA of the CDR3: TGTGCCAGCAGCGTAGACCCTCTAGGGAGCACCCAGTACTTC. Residues: CASSVDPLGSTQYF.

The chain is built from TRBV12-5 and TRBJ2-7, with D perhaps TRBD1 (5 bases). The CDR3 totals 15 residues. CDR1 is LGHNT and CDR2 is FRNRAP in the germline V gene. Trimming pared 1 base from V and 0 bases from J, leaving 10 bases between. CDR3 sequence: CASGLGGPFSYEQYF. The CDR3 DNA is TGTGCTAGTGGTTTGGGGGGCCCATTCTCCTACGAGCAGTACTTC.

This clonotype was counted only a few times. The chain carries TRBV15 and TRBJ1-3, with D uncertain. V was clipped by 0 bases and J by 2 bases, with 8 bases between them. The CDR3 runs 15 residues. Germline V gene data show CDR1 as LNHNV and CDR2 as YYDKDF (reference sequence). CDR3 loop: CATSREVSPGNTIYF. The CDR3 DNA reads as TGTGCCACCAGCAGAGAGGTTTCTCCTGGAAACACCATATATTTT.

The chain carries TRBV12-3 or TRBV12-4 and TRBJ1-6; D gene uncertain. The ends were cut back, 3 bases at V and 9 bases at J, with 9 bases in the middle. This CDR3 region has 13 residues. Here the CDR3 DNA reads TGTGCCAGCAGTTTCTTGGGGAGTTCACCCCTCCACTTT. Protein product: CASSFLGSSPLHF.

CDR3 protein: CASSESVGIGSNQPQHF. DNA for the CDR3: TGCGCCAGCAGTGAGTCGGTGGGAATTGGTAGCAATCAGCCCCAGCATTTT. The chain couples TRBV10-2 to TRBJ1-5; D is undetermined. The CDR3 is made up of 17 amino acids. Germline lookup yields CDR1 WSHSY and CDR2 SAAADI. The ends were cut back, 0 bases at V and 0 bases at J, with 12 bases in the middle.

The chain recombines TRBV10-2 with TRBJ2-3, with 10 nucleotides matching TRBD2. Germline V CDR1 and CDR2: WSHSY, SAAADI. The CDR3 is 15 amino acids. V gave up 8 bases and J gave up 6 bases; unmatched junction bases: 11. The CDR3 bases are TGCGCCAGCTCGGGGCTAGCGGGAGTGGCGGATACGCAGTATTTT. This gives the protein CASSGLAGVADTQYF.